Each of the 31 T cell receptor beta chains below was sequenced from the same sample in a study of TIL therapy for anti-PD-1-resistant metastatic lung cancer. Time point described: pre-treatment sample, taken before nivolumab and TIL therapy. The immunoSEQ assay was v3. Produced via immunoSEQ multiplex PCR; TCRdb's table is partial and in-frame only. The repertoire consists of about 60,000 clones, with around 63% occurring once and the leading ten covering 6.6%. Source: blood, taken at baseline. These receptors were obtained from a person aged 25-85 years with non-small cell lung cancer.

The chain is built from TRBV5-1 and TRBJ2-1; 7 bases match TRBD1. CDR1 is SGHRS, CDR2 YFSETQ, per germline. The CDR3 covers 15 residues. Losses at the gene ends were 4 bases for V and 4 bases for J; bases not matched to a gene: 8. CDR3 sequence (DNA): TGCGCCAGCAGCCCGGACAGGAGTTTGTACAATGAGCAGTTCTTC. This gives the protein CASSPDRSLYNEQFF. The complete variable domain, with remaining parts taken from reference TRBV5-1 and TRBJ2-1, reads KAGVTQTPRYLIKTRGQQVTLSCSPISGHRSVSWYQQTPGQGLQFLFEYFSETQRNKGNFPGRFSGRQFSNSRSEMNVSTLELGDSALYLCASSPDRSLYNEQFFGPGTRLTVL.

This sequence joins TRBV5-1 and TRBJ1-1, with D tentatively TRBD1 (5 bases). Germline V lookup: CDR1 SGHRS, CDR2 YFSETQ. V was cut by 4 bases and J by 4 bases, with 26 bases left in between. This CDR3 comprises 18 residues. The CDR3 reads CASSLVPRQELGGTEAFF. CDR3 coding DNA: TGCGCCAGCAGCCTAGTACCAAGACAAGAACTGGGGGGCACTGAAGCTTTCTTT.

The table lists this clone with a few counts. This sample also contains other DNA sequences that code for the same CDR3. The genes are TRBV2 and TRBJ2-7, with a possible D match to TRBD1 (5 bases). Germline V lookup: CDR1 SNHLY, CDR2 FYNNEI. CDR3 length equals 11 residues. Trimming cost V 6 bases and J 5 bases, with 8 bases left between them. The CDR3 loop reads CASRGRDEQYF. The CDR3 nucleotides read TGTGCCAGCAGGGGCAGGGACGAGCAGTACTTC. Filled out from reference TRBV2 and TRBJ2-7, the complete variable domain reads EPEVTQTPSHQVTQMGQEVILRCVPISNHLYFYWYRQILGQKVEFLVSFYNNEISEKSEIFDDQFSVERPDGSNFTLKIRSTKLEDSAMYFCASRGRDEQYFGPGTRLTVT.

V usage is TRBV4-1 and J usage is TRBJ2-5; 9 bases are a match to TRBD1. With V trimmed by 0 bases and J by 5 bases, 7 bases remained unmatched. The V gene's germline CDR1 is MGHRA and CDR2 YSYEKL. CDR3 length: 16 amino acids. As DNA, the CDR3 is TGCGCCAGCAGCCAAGATCCGGGACAGGGATCCGAGACCCAGTACTTC. This sequence encodes CASSQDPGQGSETQYF.

This chain uses TRBV5-1 with TRBJ2-4; no firm D call. The V end was cut by 4 bases, the J end by 2 bases, with 16 bases between. The CDR3 contains 16 residues. In germline, CDR1 is SGHRS, CDR2 YFSETQ. In DNA, the CDR3 is TGCGCCAGCAGCATCGGTGAGATATGGACCAAAAACATTCAGTACTTC. Amino acid sequence: CASSIGEIWTKNIQYF.

The sample holds a few counts of this clone. The chain combines TRBV6-1 with TRBJ2-2, with D perhaps assigned TRBD1 or TRBD2 (5 bases each). This CDR3 is 14 amino acids long. CDR1 and CDR2 (germline): MNHNS, SASEGT. Trimming left V 7 bases short and J 0 bases short, with 9 bases between. CDR3 nucleotides: TGTGCCAGCACCAGGGACCCGAACACCGGGGAGCTGTTTTTT. It codes for CASTRDPNTGELFF.

This clone appeared a single time. This chain joins TRBV13 and TRBJ2-1; 14 bases line up with TRBD2. The CDR3 runs 16 residues. The germline gives CDR1 PRHDT, CDR2 FYEKMQ (reference sequence). Losses at the gene ends were 1 base for V and 8 bases for J; bases not matched to a gene: 4. The CDR3 loop reads CASSLEGLAGAYEQFF. The CDR3 DNA sequence: TGTGCCAGCAGCTTAGAGGGACTAGCGGGAGCATATGAGCAGTTCTTC. Together with reference TRBV13 and TRBJ2-1, the CDR3 gives the full variable domain: AAGVIQSPRHLIKEKRETATLKCYPIPRHDTVYWYQQGPGQDPQFLISFYEKMQSDKGSIPDRFSAQQFSDYHSELNMSSLELGDSALYFCASSLEGLAGAYEQFFGPGTRLTVL.

In this sample, this clone turned up a few times. CDR3 protein: CASSQNLGTQPQHF. The CDR3 nucleotides read TGTGCCAGCAGCCAGAACCTGGGAACTCAGCCCCAGCATTTT. The chain joins TRBV6-6 to TRBJ1-5; D is uncertain. This CDR3 region has 14 residues. V dropped 6 bases and J dropped 6 bases, with 15 bases sitting between them. The V gene's germline CDR1 is MNHNY and CDR2 SVGAGI (reference sequence).

This clone was recorded once. The chain employs TRBV6-4 and TRBJ2-3; no firm D call. The germline gives CDR1 MRHNA, CDR2 SNTAGT. This CDR3 region has 13 residues. V was trimmed by 8 bases and J by 2 bases, leaving 11 bases between them. The CDR3 DNA follows: TGTGCCAGCTCCCTCGAAGTCACAGATACGCAGTATTTT. It yields the protein CASSLEVTDTQYF.

Only a few counts were recorded for this clone. The chain combines TRBV25-1 with TRBJ1-1; 12 nucleotides line up with TRBD1. Germline V gives CDR1 MGHDK, CDR2 SYGVNS. This CDR3 is 17 amino acids long. J gave up 5 bases and V 1 base, and 8 bases lay outside the gene matches. CDR3 in amino acids: CASSEFGTGGGWTEAFF. The CDR3 DNA is TGTGCCAGCAGTGAATTTGGGACAGGGGGCGGGTGGACTGAAGCTTTCTTT.

The chain links TRBV28 to TRBJ2-2; tentative D call: TRBD2 (5 bases). The CDR3 contains 17 residues. V shed 0 bases and J shed 2 bases, with 13 bases lying between them. The germline CDR1 and CDR2 sequences are MDHEN and SYDVKM. The CDR3 nucleotides are TGTGCCAGCAGTTTATGGGGGAGCGGCAGTAACACCGGGGAGCTGTTTTTT. Encoded protein: CASSLWGSGSNTGELFF.

V and J are TRBV11-3 and TRBJ1-4; TRBD1 aligns across 8 bases. CDR3 length: 15 residues. The V segment lost 1 base and the J segment 6 bases; nucleotides outside the gene matches: 4. Germline lookup yields CDR1 SGHNT and CDR2 YENEEA. The CDR3 reads CASSLGTGRDEKLFF. The DNA for the CDR3 is TGTGCCAGCAGCTTAGGGACAGGGCGAGATGAAAAACTGTTTTTT.

This chain joins TRBV19 and TRBJ1-5; D call uncertain. CDR3 length: 16 residues. V was trimmed by 5 bases and J by 2 bases, leaving 16 bases between them. Germline assignment: CDR1 LNHDA and CDR2 SQIVND (reference sequence). The CDR3 region is CASSLGIGIGNQPQHF. The CDR3 coding sequence is TGTGCCAGTAGTCTGGGGATAGGAATAGGCAATCAGCCCCAGCATTTT.

CDR3 sequence reads: CASSVDDGKDFGNTIYF. CDR3 nucleotides: TGTGCCAGCAGCGTAGATGATGGGAAGGATTTTGGAAACACCATATATTTT. V is TRBV9 and J is TRBJ1-3; D gene unclear. V lost 0 bases and J 3 bases, leaving 16 bases between the germline ends. The CDR3 has 17 residues. The germline gives CDR1 SGDLS, CDR2 YYNGEE.

The V call is TRBV30, the J call TRBJ1-6, with 10 bases aligning to TRBD1. Unmatched junction bases numbered 10, after V lost 4 bases and J lost 7 bases. The germline CDR1 and CDR2 sequences are GTSNPN and SVGIG (reference sequence). There are 16 residues in the CDR3. The CDR3 DNA reads as TGTGCCTGGACGGAGCCCGGGACAGGGGAGAATTCACCCCTCCACTTT. As protein: CAWTEPGTGENSPLHF. The full variable domain, with the rest looked up from reference TRBV30 and TRBJ1-6, is SQTIHQWPATLVQPVGSPLSLECTVEGTSNPNLYWYRQAAGRGLQLLFYSVGIGQISSEVPQNLSASRPQDRQFILSSKKLLLSDSGFYLCAWTEPGTGENSPLHFGNGTRLTVT.

The chain couples TRBV4-2 to TRBJ1-4, with 8 bases matching TRBD1. This CDR3 region has 15 residues. The germline gives CDR1 LGHNA, CDR2 YNFKEQ. Unmatched junction bases numbered 4, after V lost 0 bases and J lost 7 bases. CDR3 loop: CASSQELGQAEKLFF. CDR3 coding DNA: TGTGCCAGCAGCCAAGAATTGGGACAGGCTGAAAAACTGTTTTTT.

J is TRBJ1-6 and V is TRBV30; D uncertain. The length of the CDR3 is 15 residues. Germline V gene data show CDR1 as GTSNPN and CDR2 as SVGIG (reference sequence). Trimming removed 4 bases at V and 7 bases at J, with 17 bases between. CDR3 loop: CAWNQLDRENSPLHF. The CDR3 DNA reads as TGTGCCTGGAATCAGCTGGACCGAGAGAATTCACCCCTCCACTTT.

The chain combines TRBV29-1 with TRBJ1-5, with TRBD1 as a possible D gene (6 bases). This CDR3 contains 12 residues. V shed 7 bases and J shed 4 bases, with 11 bases lying between them. CDR1 is SQVTM, CDR2 ANQGSEA, per germline. The CDR3 region has the DNA TGCAGCGCTAAGGACAGTAATCAGCCCCAGCATTTT. Translating it yields CSAKDSNQPQHF.

V is TRBV5-1 and J is TRBJ1-5; 7 nucleotides agree with TRBD1. The CDR3 contains 15 residues. The V and J ends lost 0 bases and 2 bases, in that order; junction bases with no gene match: 2. Germline CDR1 and CDR2: SGHRS and YFSETQ. The CDR3 sequence: CASSLDTGGNQPQHF. The CDR3 coding sequence is TGCGCCAGCAGCTTGGATACAGGGGGCAATCAGCCCCAGCATTTT.

This clone was seen just once. The rearrangement joins TRBV4-1 to TRBJ2-7; TRBD2 is a possible D gene (5 bases). Trimming removed 1 base at V and 5 bases at J, with 21 bases between. The CDR3 is made up of 17 amino acids. Germline CDR1 is MGHRA and CDR2 is YSYEKL. The CDR3 loop reads CASSQVESGLRGNEQYF. Here the CDR3 DNA reads TGCGCCAGCAGCCAAGTAGAATCCGGACTTCGGGGTAACGAGCAGTACTTC.

V is TRBV27 and J is TRBJ1-5, with D perhaps matching TRBD1 (5 bases). The CDR3 has 15 residues. V lost 0 bases and J lost 3, with 9 bases in between. Per the germline V gene, CDR1 is MNHEY and CDR2 is SMNVEV (reference sequence). CDR3 nucleotide sequence: TGTGCCAGCAGTTTATCACGACAGAACAATCAGCCCCAGCATTTT. Its protein product is CASSLSRQNNQPQHF.

This clone was detected only a few times. The chain has TRBV6-1 and TRBJ1-2; weak D call: TRBD1 (5 bases). The CDR3 runs to 14 residues. Germline loops: CDR1 MNHNS, CDR2 SASEGT. V shed 1 base and J shed 3 bases, with 9 bases lying between them. CDR3 region: CASSEGGGYYGYTF. The CDR3 DNA sequence: TGTGCCAGCAGTGAAGGCGGGGGTTACTATGGCTACACCTTC.

J is TRBJ2-7 and V is TRBV2, with D maybe TRBD2 (6 bases). The CDR3 sequence is 14 residues long. Per the germline V gene, CDR1 is SNHLY and CDR2 is FYNNEI. Trimming shortened V by 6 bases and J by 2 bases, and 14 bases separated the two germline ends. CDR3 in amino acids: CASSGAGTAYEQYF. In DNA form, the CDR3 reads TGTGCCAGCAGCGGTGCGGGAACTGCCTACGAGCAGTACTTC.

The V and J genes are TRBV11-2 and TRBJ2-5; tentative D call: TRBD1 (6 bases). The CDR3 loop spans 14 amino acids. The V and J ends lost 0 bases and 5 bases respectively, with 10 bases between them. CDR1 and CDR2 from the germline V gene are SGHAT and FQNNGV. The CDR3 reads CASSLEGARETQYF. CDR3 in DNA: TGTGCCAGCAGCTTAGAGGGGGCGCGGGAGACCCAGTACTTC.

The genes are TRBV2 and TRBJ1-2; possibly TRBD1 for D (5 bases). The V end lost 8 bases, the J end lost 3 bases, and 7 bases lay between the germline ends. CDR1 is SNHLY, CDR2 FYNNEI, per germline. The CDR3 covers 11 residues. In nucleotides, the CDR3 is TGTGCCAGCGGGGCAGACTATGGCTACACCTTC. Encoded protein: CASGADYGYTF. Together with reference TRBV2 and TRBJ1-2, the CDR3 gives the full variable domain: EPEVTQTPSHQVTQMGQEVILRCVPISNHLYFYWYRQILGQKVEFLVSFYNNEISEKSEIFDDQFSVERPDGSNFTLKIRSTKLEDSAMYFCASGADYGYTFGSGTRLTVV.

The chain links TRBV2 to TRBJ2-1, with 14 bases aligning to TRBD2. The CDR3 runs 15 residues. Germline CDR1 and CDR2: SNHLY and FYNNEI. V gave up 6 bases and J gave up 8 bases; unmatched junction bases: 6. The CDR3 loop is CASSLQGLAGDEQFF. The CDR3 bases are TGTGCCAGCAGCCTGCAGGGACTAGCGGGGGATGAGCAGTTCTTC.

This clone was counted once. The chain links TRBV11-1 to TRBJ2-5, with TRBD2 matching over 10 bases. The J segment lost 2 bases and the V segment lost 5 bases, leaving 8 bases of the junction unmatched. There are 16 residues in the CDR3. Germline V lookup: CDR1 SGHAT, CDR2 FQDESV (reference sequence). The CDR3 nucleotides are TGTGCCAGCAGCGCCGGGGGTAGCGGGAGGCAAGAGACCCAGTACTTC. Amino acid sequence: CASSAGGSGRQETQYF.

This clone appeared a few times. The CDR3 reads CAITQGASYNEQFF. The CDR3, as DNA: TGTGCCATCACTCAGGGGGCATCCTACAATGAGCAGTTCTTC. The chain uses TRBV10-3 and TRBJ2-1; TRBD1 agrees at 8 bases. CDR3 length equals 14 residues. Per germline, CDR1 ENHRY and CDR2 SYGVKD. J was trimmed by 1 base and V by 7 bases; bases with no gene match: 3.

This clone was observed a single time. The V gene is TRBV5-4, the J gene TRBJ2-1; a weak D match, TRBD2 (5 bases). The CDR3 is 17 amino acids. V was trimmed by 0 bases and J by 4 bases, leaving 17 bases between them. Germline V gene lookup returns CDR1 SGHNT and CDR2 YYREEE (reference sequence). The chain's CDR3 is CASSLGSGSWQYNEQFF. The CDR3 DNA sequence: TGTGCCAGCAGCTTGGGATCGGGGTCGTGGCAGTACAATGAGCAGTTCTTC. Looking up the rest from reference TRBV5-4 and TRBJ2-1 gives the full variable domain: ETGVTQSPTHLIKTRGQQVTLRCSSQSGHNTVSWYQQALGQGPQFIFQYYREEENGRGNFPPRFSGLQFPNYSSELNVNALELDDSALYLCASSLGSGSWQYNEQFFGPGTRLTVL.

The chain employs TRBV12-5 and TRBJ2-7; TRBD1 matches 8 bases. Per germline, CDR1 LGHNT and CDR2 FRNRAP. CDR3 size: 14 residues. Germline trimming cut 7 bases from V and 5 bases from J; bases unmatched to any gene: 10. Written as DNA, the CDR3 is TGTGCTAGTGCCGCGACAGGGGCCCATGACGAGCAGTACTTC. It codes for CASAATGAHDEQYF.

The chain carries TRBV5-1 and TRBJ2-5; D is unresolved. The CDR3 is 12 amino acids. V lost 3 bases and J 0 bases, leaving 3 bases between the germline ends. CDR1 and CDR2 from the germline V gene are SGHRS and YFSETQ. CDR3 coding DNA: TGCGCCAGCAGCTGGTACCAAGAGACCCAGTACTTC. This gives the protein CASSWYQETQYF.